Detailed here is one T cell receptor (beta chain). With the read ending 3 residues before the CDR3 end, the germline J gene is used to fill in that end. The table came from immunoSEQ multiplex PCR; TCRdb's copy has only in-frame clones and leaves some out. The sample data list 25,000 or so clones. Mixed chimerism was transient after nonmyeloablative marrow transplants from related graft donors. This entry belongs to a study of Tregs in tolerant kidney transplant recipients. Trimming cost V 2 bases and J 10 bases; bases outside gene matches: 20. The length of the CDR3 is 19 residues. V and J are TRBV23-1 and TRBJ1-6; 7 positions match TRBD1. TRBV23-1 is identified as an open reading frame with a role that is uncertain. Sequenced material: CD4+ T cells from blood (PBMCs), taken 6 months after the transplant. The TCR originated in a human patient who received a combined kidney and bone marrow transplant. Some T cells may arise from the graft donor. CDR3 DNA (partial): TGCGCCAGCAGTCAACCCCCCCCGGACAGGCCCCCGGTGCGGTCACCC. Translation gives CASSQPPPDRPPVRSP. The entire CDR3 sequence reads CASSQPPPDRPPVRSPLHF.